Listed below are T cell receptor beta chains from one sample, sequenced in a study of OX40 agonist ivuxolimab in advanced cancers. TCRdb keeps only in-frame clones here, not all; method: immunoSEQ multiplex PCR. This sample yields around 50,000 clones, of which roughly 84% are seen a single time; over 0.5% belongs to the top ten. The sequencing here drew on CD4+ or CD8+ T cells sorted from blood, taken in a trial of the OX40 agonist ivuxolimab. Receptors originate from an adult with an advanced solid tumor such as melanoma, head and neck, liver or kidney cancer. Both conserved end residues are part of each CDR3. Size values are once, few and many counts, or a class for expanded clones, and some rows have none.

abundance: .
j_gene: TRBJ2-7
v_gene: TRBV28
CDR3aa: CASSLIGYEQYF

abundance: .
j_gene: TRBJ2-5
v_gene: TRBV5-4
CDR3aa: CASSSAETQYF

abundance: .
j_gene: TRBJ1-2
v_gene: TRBV18
CDR3aa: CASSPVSGRDNYGYTF

abundance: .
j_gene: TRBJ2-3
v_gene: TRBV5-1
CDR3aa: CASSPPGTDTQYF

abundance: .
j_gene: TRBJ2-1
v_gene: TRBV4-2
CDR3aa: CASSREAGPGNEQFF

abundance: .
j_gene: TRBJ1-3
v_gene: TRBV6-1
CDR3aa: CASSEARGTGEDSGNTIYF

abundance: once
j_gene: TRBJ2-2
v_gene: TRBV28
CDR3aa: CASSLWQTGELFF

abundance: once
j_gene: TRBJ2-5
v_gene: TRBV5-1
CDR3aa: CASSLARGWETQYF

abundance: .
j_gene: TRBJ1-6
v_gene: TRBV9
CDR3aa: CASSFGTGTSPLHF

abundance: .
j_gene: TRBJ2-7
v_gene: TRBV2
CDR3aa: CASSHLSSYEQYF

abundance: .
j_gene: TRBJ2-2
v_gene: TRBV19
CDR3aa: CARGRGTGELFF

abundance: .
j_gene: TRBJ2-5
v_gene: TRBV2
CDR3aa: CASNGSFRIPQETQYF

abundance: .
j_gene: TRBJ2-2
v_gene: TRBV19
CDR3aa: CASTELGRDTGELFF

abundance: .
j_gene: TRBJ2-6
v_gene: TRBV2
CDR3aa: CASTGQGKNSGANVLTF

abundance: .
j_gene: TRBJ2-5
v_gene: TRBV4-1
CDR3aa: CASSLRLTQETQYF

abundance: .
j_gene: TRBJ2-4
v_gene: TRBV28
CDR3aa: CASSPPGRSGIQYF

abundance: .
j_gene: TRBJ2-7
v_gene: TRBV4-2
CDR3aa: CASSQAGGREVYEQYF

abundance: .
j_gene: TRBJ1-5
v_gene: TRBV2
CDR3aa: CASTVGQGLKQPQHF

abundance: .
j_gene: TRBJ2-3
v_gene: TRBV27
CDR3aa: CASSLYSLDTQYF

abundance: .
j_gene: TRBJ2-3
v_gene: TRBV5-4
CDR3aa: CASSSLRLAGVSRTQYF

abundance: .
j_gene: TRBJ1-1
v_gene: TRBV7-2
CDR3aa: CASSLTANANTEAFF

abundance: .
j_gene: TRBJ2-1
v_gene: TRBV7-8
CDR3aa: CASSYGLAGNEQFF

abundance: once
j_gene: TRBJ1-2
v_gene: TRBV7-9
CDR3aa: CASSPDSYYGYTF

abundance: once
j_gene: TRBJ2-2
v_gene: TRBV5-6
CDR3aa: CASSRQAPGTGELFF

abundance: .
j_gene: .
v_gene: TRBV19
CDR3aa: CASSIWTSGAYEQYF

abundance: .
j_gene: TRBJ2-1
v_gene: TRBV10-3
CDR3aa: CAISEYENEQFF

abundance: .
j_gene: TRBJ1-2
v_gene: TRBV5-1
CDR3aa: CASSRPGPDSNYGYTF

abundance: .
j_gene: TRBJ1-4
v_gene: TRBV23-1
CDR3aa: CASSQYSGDRGEKLFF

abundance: .
j_gene: TRBJ2-1
v_gene: TRBV11-3
CDR3aa: CASSLEGNTRVHEQFF

abundance: .
j_gene: TRBJ1-5
v_gene: TRBV30
CDR3aa: CAWSGGGAVNQPQHF

abundance: .
j_gene: TRBJ2-1
v_gene: TRBV29-1
CDR3aa: CSVEGGQGYNEQFF

abundance: .
j_gene: TRBJ1-5
v_gene: TRBV28
CDR3aa: CASSSPVWGGRQPQHF

abundance: .
j_gene: TRBJ2-1
v_gene: TRBV29-1
CDR3aa: CTFSRTLYNEQFF

abundance: .
j_gene: TRBJ2-3
v_gene: TRBV5-1
CDR3aa: CASSLDSNTDTQYF

abundance: .
j_gene: TRBJ2-7
v_gene: TRBV5-4
CDR3aa: CASRFRDRVSQYF

abundance: .
j_gene: TRBJ2-7
v_gene: TRBV6-1
CDR3aa: CASSHRGFSYEQYF

abundance: .
j_gene: TRBJ1-2
v_gene: TRBV6-6
CDR3aa: CASSYGQGHGYTF

abundance: .
j_gene: TRBJ1-4
v_gene: TRBV4-1
CDR3aa: CASTQRGEKLFF

abundance: .
j_gene: TRBJ2-7
v_gene: TRBV7-9
CDR3aa: CASSLEGLAGGRSSYEQYF

abundance: .
j_gene: TRBJ2-5
v_gene: TRBV6-1
CDR3aa: CASSDVGGTSGVPRGTQYF

abundance: .
j_gene: TRBJ1-5
v_gene: TRBV6-1
CDR3aa: CASSEAGGAQPQHF

abundance: .
j_gene: TRBJ1-1
v_gene: TRBV6-6
CDR3aa: CASSYWAMNTEAFF

abundance: .
j_gene: TRBJ2-5
v_gene: TRBV11-2
CDR3aa: CASSLGADRLETQYF

abundance: once
j_gene: TRBJ1-1
v_gene: TRBV5-1
CDR3aa: CASSYSGGTNTEAFF

abundance: .
j_gene: TRBJ2-2
v_gene: TRBV9
CDR3aa: CASSPRGPNTGELFF

abundance: .
j_gene: TRBJ2-2
v_gene: TRBV7-3
CDR3aa: CASSFSGRAPGELFF

abundance: .
j_gene: TRBJ2-3
v_gene: TRBV28
CDR3aa: CATLVGGIDTQYF

abundance: .
j_gene: TRBJ2-2
v_gene: TRBV7-8
CDR3aa: CASSLEAQGVGRAGWAGELFF